This T cell receptor (beta chain) was captured in a study of CXCR3-negative and CXCR3-positive naive CD8 T cells. CD8+ T cell subsets were each sorted in triplicate, 250,000 to 300,000 cells apiece. With regard to this clonotype: Antigen: not known.

Study findings and constraints: Naive cells used TRBV-TRBJ genes in much the same way whether CXCR3-negative or CXCR3-positive; memory cells did not. TRB CDR3 hydrophobicity was greater in CXCR3-positive naive cells than in CXCR3-negative naive cells. The majority of assays used fresh PBMCs, and CXCR3 expression partially decreased after cryopreservation.

CDR3 length: 14 residues. CDR1 and CDR2 from the germline V gene are SGHVS and FNYEAQ. Libraries were UMI-labeled 5' RACE TRB cDNA. TCRdb reanalyzed the 5' RACE reads and collapses them to one entry per CDR3 protein, without DNA. The table lists over 55,000 distinct CDR3 sequences. This receptor was taken from a human donor in good health. Some clones in this sample may be carry-over from other donors' samples. The chain links TRBV7-6 to TRBJ2-7. Sample: naive CXCR3+ CD8+ T cells from blood. The subset was: CD45RO-CCR7+CD27+CD95- naive CD8+ T cells expressing CXCR3 (TNR3+). The CDR3 reads CASSLVADTYEQYF.